The 2 T cell receptor beta chains reported below all come from one sample, sequenced in a study of blood T cell repertoires in COVID-19. Profiling relied on immunoSEQ multiplex PCR, and the TCRdb table lists in-frame clones only, not all of them. The sample carries 140,000 or so clones, about 79% recorded once. Source material: PBMCs or T cells enriched from blood (not recorded which). All receptors derive from a man aged 50 to 60 who had recovered from COVID-19.

This clone has ten or more counts. The V and J genes are TRBV6-2 or TRBV6-3 and TRBJ2-7, with a tentative D call TRBD1 (6 bases). CDR1 and CDR2 (germline): MNHEY, SVGEGT. V was trimmed by 4 bases and J by 5 bases, leaving 15 bases between them. This CDR3 comprises 14 residues. In DNA, the CDR3 is TGTGCCAGCAGTTCCGCAGGGGACGCCAACGAGCAGTACTTC. Residues: CASSSAGDANEQYF.

The rearrangement joins TRBV9 to TRBJ2-3; 11 bases agree with TRBD2. The CDR3 extends over 18 amino acids. CDR1 and CDR2 (germline): SGDLS, YYNGEE. The trim removed 0 bases at V and 0 bases at J, leaving 6 bases unmatched. The CDR3 loop is CASSVELAGGRSTDTQYF. CDR3 nucleotides: TGTGCCAGCAGCGTAGAGCTAGCGGGGGGCCGGAGCACAGATACGCAGTATTTT.